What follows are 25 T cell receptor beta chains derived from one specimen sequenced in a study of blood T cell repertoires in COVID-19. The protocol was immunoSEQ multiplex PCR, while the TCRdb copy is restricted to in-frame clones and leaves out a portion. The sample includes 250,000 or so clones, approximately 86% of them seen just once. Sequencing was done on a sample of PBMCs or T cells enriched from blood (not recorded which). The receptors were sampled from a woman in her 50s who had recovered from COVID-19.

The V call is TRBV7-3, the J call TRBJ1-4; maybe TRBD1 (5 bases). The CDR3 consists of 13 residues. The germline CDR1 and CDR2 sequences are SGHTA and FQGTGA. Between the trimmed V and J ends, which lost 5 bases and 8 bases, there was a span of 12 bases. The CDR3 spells CASSRGAGEKLFF. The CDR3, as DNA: TGTGCCAGCAGCCGCGGGGCTGGAGAAAAACTGTTTTTT.

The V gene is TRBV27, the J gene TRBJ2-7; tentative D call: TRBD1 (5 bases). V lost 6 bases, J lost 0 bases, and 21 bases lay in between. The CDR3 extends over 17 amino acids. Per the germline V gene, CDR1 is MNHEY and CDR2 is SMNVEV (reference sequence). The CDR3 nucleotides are TGTGCCAGCAGCAGTACAGGTTGGGGTCAAAGCTCCTACGAGCAGTACTTC. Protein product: CASSSTGWGQSSYEQYF.

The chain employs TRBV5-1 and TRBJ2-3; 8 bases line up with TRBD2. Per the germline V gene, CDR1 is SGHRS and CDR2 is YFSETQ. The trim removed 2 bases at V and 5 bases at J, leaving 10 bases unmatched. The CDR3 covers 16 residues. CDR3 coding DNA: TGCGCCAGCAGCTTTACGGGAGGGCCAGAGGGAGATACGCAGTATTTT. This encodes CASSFTGGPEGDTQYF.

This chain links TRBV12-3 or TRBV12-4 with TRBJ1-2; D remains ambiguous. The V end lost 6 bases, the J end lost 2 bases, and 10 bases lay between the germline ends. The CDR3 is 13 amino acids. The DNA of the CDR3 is TGTGCCAGCAGCTTGGGAGACAACTATGGCTACACCTTC. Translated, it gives CASSLGDNYGYTF.

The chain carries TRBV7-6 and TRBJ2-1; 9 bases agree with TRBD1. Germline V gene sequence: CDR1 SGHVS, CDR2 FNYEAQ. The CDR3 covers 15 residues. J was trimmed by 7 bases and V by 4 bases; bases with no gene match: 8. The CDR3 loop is CASSSTGTGRNEQFF. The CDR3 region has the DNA TGTGCCAGCAGCTCCACCGGGACAGGGAGGAATGAGCAGTTCTTC.

CDR3 DNA: TGCGCCAGCAGCTCCGGGACTAGCGGGAGTCGCACGCAGTATTTT. Translating it yields CASSSGTSGSRTQYF. The rearrangement links TRBV5-1 to TRBJ2-3; 14 bases are a match to TRBD2. The CDR3 contains 15 residues. V lost 3 bases to trimming and J lost 9 bases; unmatched junction nucleotides: 6. Germline CDR1 SGHRS, CDR2 YFSETQ. The whole variable domain, filled in from reference TRBV5-1 and TRBJ2-3, reads KAGVTQTPRYLIKTRGQQVTLSCSPISGHRSVSWYQQTPGQGLQFLFEYFSETQRNKGNFPGRFSGRQFSNSRSEMNVSTLELGDSALYLCASSSGTSGSRTQYFGPGTRLTVL.

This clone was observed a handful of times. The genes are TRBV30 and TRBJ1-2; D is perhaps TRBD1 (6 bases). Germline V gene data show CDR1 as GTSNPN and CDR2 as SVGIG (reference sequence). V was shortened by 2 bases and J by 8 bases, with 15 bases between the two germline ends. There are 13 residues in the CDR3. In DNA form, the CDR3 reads TGTGCCTGGAGTCAGGGGCCCCAGGGGGGCTACACCTTC. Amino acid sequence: CAWSQGPQGGYTF. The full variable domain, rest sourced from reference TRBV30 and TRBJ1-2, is SQTIHQWPATLVQPVGSPLSLECTVEGTSNPNLYWYRQAAGRGLQLLFYSVGIGQISSEVPQNLSASRPQDRQFILSSKKLLLSDSGFYLCAWSQGPQGGYTFGSGTRLTVV.

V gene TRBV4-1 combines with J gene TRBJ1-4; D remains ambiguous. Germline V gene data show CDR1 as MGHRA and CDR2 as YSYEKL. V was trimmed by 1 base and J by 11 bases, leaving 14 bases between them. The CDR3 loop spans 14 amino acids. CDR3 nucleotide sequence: TGCGCCAGCAGCCAAGTGTACCTGGTCGGGAAACTGTTTTTT. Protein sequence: CASSQVYLVGKLFF.

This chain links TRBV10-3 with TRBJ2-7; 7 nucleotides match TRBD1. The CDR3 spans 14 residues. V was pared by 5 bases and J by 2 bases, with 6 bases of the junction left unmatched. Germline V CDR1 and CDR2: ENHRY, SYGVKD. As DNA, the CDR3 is TGTGCCATCAGTCCGGACAGGACTGCCTACGAGCAGTACTTC. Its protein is CAISPDRTAYEQYF.

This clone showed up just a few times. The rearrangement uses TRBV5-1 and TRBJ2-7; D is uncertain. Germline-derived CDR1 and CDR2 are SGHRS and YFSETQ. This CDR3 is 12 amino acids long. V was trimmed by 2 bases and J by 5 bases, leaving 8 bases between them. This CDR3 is CASSFPGNEQYF. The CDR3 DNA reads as TGCGCCAGCAGCTTCCCAGGCAACGAGCAGTACTTC.

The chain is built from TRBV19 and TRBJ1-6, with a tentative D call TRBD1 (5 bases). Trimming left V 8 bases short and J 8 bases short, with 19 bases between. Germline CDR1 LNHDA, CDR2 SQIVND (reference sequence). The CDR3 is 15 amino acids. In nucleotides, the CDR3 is TGTGCCAGTCGAACGACCGGGACTCATTATTCACCCCTCCACTTT. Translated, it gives CASRTTGTHYSPLHF.

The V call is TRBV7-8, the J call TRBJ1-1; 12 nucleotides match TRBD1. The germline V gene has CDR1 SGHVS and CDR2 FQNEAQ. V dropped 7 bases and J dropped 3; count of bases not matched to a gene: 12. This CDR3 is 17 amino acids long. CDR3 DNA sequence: TGTGCCAGCACTCTAGGGGGACAGGGGGCGAGTGACACTGAAGCTTTCTTT. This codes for CASTLGGQGASDTEAFF.

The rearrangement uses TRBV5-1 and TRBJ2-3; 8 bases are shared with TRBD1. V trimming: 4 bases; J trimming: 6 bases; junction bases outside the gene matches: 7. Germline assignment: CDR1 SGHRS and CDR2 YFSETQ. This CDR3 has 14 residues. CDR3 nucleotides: TGCGCCAGCAGCATCGACAGGGGTGGGGATACGCAGTATTTT. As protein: CASSIDRGGDTQYF.

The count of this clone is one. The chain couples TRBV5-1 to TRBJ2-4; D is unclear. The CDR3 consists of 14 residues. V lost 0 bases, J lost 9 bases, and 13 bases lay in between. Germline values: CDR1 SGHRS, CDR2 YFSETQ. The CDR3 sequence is CASSLDGLGSIQYF. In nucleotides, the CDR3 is TGCGCCAGCAGCTTGGACGGTCTAGGTAGCATTCAGTACTTC.

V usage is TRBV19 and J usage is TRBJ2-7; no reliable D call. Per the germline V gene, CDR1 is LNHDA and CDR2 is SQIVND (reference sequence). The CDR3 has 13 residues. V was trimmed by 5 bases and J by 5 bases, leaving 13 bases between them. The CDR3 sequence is CASSDGFQDEQYF. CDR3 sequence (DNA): TGTGCCAGTAGTGACGGTTTTCAGGACGAGCAGTACTTC.

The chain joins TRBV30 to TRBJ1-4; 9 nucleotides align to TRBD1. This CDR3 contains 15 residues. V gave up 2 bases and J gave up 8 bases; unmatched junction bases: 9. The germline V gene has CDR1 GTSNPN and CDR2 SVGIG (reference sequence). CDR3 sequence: CAWSPGQGLREKLFF. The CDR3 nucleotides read TGTGCCTGGAGTCCGGGACAGGGTTTGAGGGAAAAACTGTTTTTT.

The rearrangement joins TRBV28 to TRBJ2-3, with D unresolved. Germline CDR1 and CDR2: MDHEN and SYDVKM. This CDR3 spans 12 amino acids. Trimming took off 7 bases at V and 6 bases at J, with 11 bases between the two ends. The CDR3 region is CASNNRVDTQYF. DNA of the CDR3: TGTGCCAGCAATAATCGGGTGGATACGCAGTATTTT.

Here the CDR3 DNA reads TGCAGCGTTGTAGCAGGGGCGGATCGTGGCTACACCTTC. This encodes CSVVAGADRGYTF. J is TRBJ1-2 and V is TRBV29-1; D may be TRBD1 (6 bases). This CDR3 spans 13 amino acids. The germline CDR1 and CDR2 sequences are SQVTM and ANQGSEA. V was cut by 4 bases and J by 7 bases, with 16 bases left in between. The full variable domain, with the rest looked up from reference TRBV29-1 and TRBJ1-2, is SAVISQKPSRDICQRGTSLTIQCQVDSQVTMMFWYRQQPGQSLTLIATANQGSEATYESGFVIDKFPISRPNLTFSTLTVSNMSPEDSSIYLCSVVAGADRGYTFGSGTRLTVV.

CDR3 sequence: CASSKRTSGYYEQYF. The CDR3 nucleotides are TGTGCCAGCAGCAAACGGACTAGCGGGTACTACGAGCAGTACTTC. The rearrangement joins TRBV21-1 to TRBJ2-7; no DNA check was done on the table's D call, TRBD2. TRBV21-1 is assigned pseudogene status. CDR3 length equals 15 residues.

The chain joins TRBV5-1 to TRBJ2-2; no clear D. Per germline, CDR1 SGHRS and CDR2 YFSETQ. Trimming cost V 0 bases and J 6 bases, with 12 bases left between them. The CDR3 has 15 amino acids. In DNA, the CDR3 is TGCGCCAGCAGCTTGGCCCCCGGTAGTTCCGGGGAGCTGTTTTTT. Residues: CASSLAPGSSGELFF.

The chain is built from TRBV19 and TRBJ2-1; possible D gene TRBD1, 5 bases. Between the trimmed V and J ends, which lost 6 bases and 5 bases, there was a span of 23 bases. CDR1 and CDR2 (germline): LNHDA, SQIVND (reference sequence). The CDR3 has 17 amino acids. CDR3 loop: CASSLQRQGSIHNEQFF. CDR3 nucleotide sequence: TGTGCCAGTAGCCTGCAGAGGCAGGGTTCAATTCACAATGAGCAGTTCTTC.

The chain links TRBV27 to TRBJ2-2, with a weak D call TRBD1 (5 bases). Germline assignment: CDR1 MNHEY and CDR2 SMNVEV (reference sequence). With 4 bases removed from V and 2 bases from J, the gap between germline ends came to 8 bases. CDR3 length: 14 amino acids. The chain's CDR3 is CASSWQGNTGELFF. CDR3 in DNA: TGTGCCAGCAGTTGGCAGGGCAACACCGGGGAGCTGTTTTTT.

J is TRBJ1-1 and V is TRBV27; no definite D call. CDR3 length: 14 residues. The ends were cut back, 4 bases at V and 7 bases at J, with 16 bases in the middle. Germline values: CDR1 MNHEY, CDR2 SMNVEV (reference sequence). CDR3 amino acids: CASSSSPIAGEAFF. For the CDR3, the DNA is TGTGCCAGCAGTTCCTCGCCGATCGCGGGTGAAGCTTTCTTT.

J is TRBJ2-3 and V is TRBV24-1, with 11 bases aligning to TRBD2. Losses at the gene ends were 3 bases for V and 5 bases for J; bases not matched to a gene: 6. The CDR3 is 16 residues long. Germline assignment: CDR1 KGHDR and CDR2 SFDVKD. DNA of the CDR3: TGTGCCACCAGTGATCCGGGTAGCGGGAGGGAAGATACGCAGTATTTT. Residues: CATSDPGSGREDTQYF.

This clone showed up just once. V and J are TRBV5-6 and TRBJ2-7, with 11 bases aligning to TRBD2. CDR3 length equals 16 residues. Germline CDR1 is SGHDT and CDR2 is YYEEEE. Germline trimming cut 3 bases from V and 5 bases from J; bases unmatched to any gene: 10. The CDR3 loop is CASSSSRLAGLHEQYF. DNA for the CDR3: TGTGCCAGCAGCTCCTCGCGACTAGCGGGACTCCACGAGCAGTACTTC.